The source of this TCR beta chain is a study of neurological immune-mediated disorders. Study results and limitations: CDR3 amino acid sequences found in expanded clones were never shared across subjects, suggesting private repertoires in all groups. The study found the most TCR clonal expansion in HTLV-1-associated myelopathy and the least in multiple sclerosis, below healthy controls.

This CDR3 has 16 amino acids. Per the germline V gene, CDR1 is SGHRS and CDR2 is YFSETQ. Unmatched junction bases numbered 13, after V lost 4 bases and J lost 9 bases. Details on this clonotype: Its antigen is unidentified.

As for the cDNA, it was generated by 5'RACE with 10-nucleotide random UMIs. TCRdb processed the 5' RACE reads anew with MiXCR; each CDR3 protein has one entry. The table shows 59,000 or so distinct CDR3 sequences, with roughly 13% occurring only once. 2 million unsorted PBMCs were stored in RNAlater at -80 °C before RNA extraction. The TCR was taken from an older woman with HTLV-1-associated myelopathy (HAM/TSP). Input material: PBMCs. The chain uses TRBV5-1 and TRBJ2-1; 10 bases are shared with TRBD1. In DNA form, the CDR3 reads TGCGCCAGCAGCCCGCCGGGTGGGACAGGGGTAGGTGAGCAGTTCTTC. Its protein is CASSPPGGTGVGEQFF.